This TCR beta chain was recovered during a study of blood T cell repertoires in COVID-19. Study-wide background: Whether acute or convalescent, the COVID-19 samples came from the United States, Italy and Spain. T cells, B-cell-depleted T cells, or PBMCs supplied cDNA or gDNA.

Original analysis: Counts of nucleated cells, estimated from reference gene primer amplification, were obtained. Assay used: immunoSEQ multiplex PCR; TCRdb lists only in-frame clones, some missing. V, J and clone size are those of that table, while D and trimming were read from the DNA. The sample has about 75,000 clones; less than 85% are singletons. Deletions cut 4 bases from V and 2 bases from J, with 11 bases between. The CDR3 totals 14 residues. CDR1 is MNHEY, CDR2 SVGAGI, per germline. This receptor was identified in a human donor with acute or convalescent COVID-19. The donor label of this sample is uncertain. Material for sequencing was peripheral blood. This chain joins TRBV6-5 and TRBJ2-5; no clear D gene. CDR3 amino acids: CASSSLIVQETQYF. CDR3 bases: TGTGCCAGCAGTTCGTTGATAGTTCAAGAGACCCAGTACTTC.